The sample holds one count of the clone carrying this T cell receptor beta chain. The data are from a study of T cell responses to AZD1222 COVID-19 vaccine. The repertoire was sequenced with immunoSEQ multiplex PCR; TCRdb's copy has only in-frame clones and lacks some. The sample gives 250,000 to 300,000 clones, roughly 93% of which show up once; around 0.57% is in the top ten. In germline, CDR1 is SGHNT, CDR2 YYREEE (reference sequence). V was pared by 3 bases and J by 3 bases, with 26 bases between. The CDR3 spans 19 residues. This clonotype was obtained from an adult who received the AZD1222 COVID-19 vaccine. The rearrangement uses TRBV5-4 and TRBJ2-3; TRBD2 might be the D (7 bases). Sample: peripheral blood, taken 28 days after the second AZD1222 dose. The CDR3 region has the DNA TGTGCCAGCAGCTGGGCGGGCGGCGCGGGGGCGCCAGGGACAGATACGCAGTATTTT. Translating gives CASSWAGGAGAPGTDTQYF.